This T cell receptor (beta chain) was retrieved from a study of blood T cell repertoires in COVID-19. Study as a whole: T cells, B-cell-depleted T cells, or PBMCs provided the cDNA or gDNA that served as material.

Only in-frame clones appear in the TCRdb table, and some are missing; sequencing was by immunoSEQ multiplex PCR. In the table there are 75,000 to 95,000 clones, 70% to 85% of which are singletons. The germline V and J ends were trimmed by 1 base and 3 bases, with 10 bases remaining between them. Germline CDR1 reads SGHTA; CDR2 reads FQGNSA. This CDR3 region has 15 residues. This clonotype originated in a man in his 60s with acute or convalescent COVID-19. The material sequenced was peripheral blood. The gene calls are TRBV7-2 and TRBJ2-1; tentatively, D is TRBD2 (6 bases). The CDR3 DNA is TGTGCCAGCAGCTTAGACGGGGGAAACTACAATGAGCAGTTCTTC. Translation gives CASSLDGGNYNEQFF.